This paragraph reports one T cell receptor (beta chain). Its target is not known. Libraries were prepared by immunoSEQ multiplex PCR; TCRdb keeps only in-frame clonotypes and omits some of them. This table holds some 26,000 clones, 82% found once. Germline CDR1 SGHTA, CDR2 FQGNSA. The CDR3 consists of 15 residues. V was shortened by 0 bases and J by 4 bases, with 12 bases between the two germline ends. This sample was taken from a study of T cell clonotyping in hematopoietic cell transplantation. Time point here: recipient sample about 28 days before transplant, after cytoreduction. Study results and caveats: After transplant, recipient diversity fell while pathologically expanded clonotypes grew through day 180. Higher Inverse Simpson Index values in graft donor and pretransplant recipient predicted broader posttransplant TCR diversity.

The chain is built from TRBV7-2 and TRBJ1-2; no firm D call. The TCR was taken from a man between 35 and 55 years old with acute myeloid leukemia. Some clones in this sample may be carry-over from other donors' samples. The sample here was peripheral blood mononuclear cells, taken before stem cell transplant. CDR3 DNA sequence: TGTGCCAGCAGCTTAGCGGTCACGCTTGGCTATGGCTACACCTTC. Its protein product is CASSLAVTLGYGYTF.